This T cell receptor beta chain was recorded in a study of blood T cell repertoires in COVID-19. Looking at the study overall: Specimens from acute and convalescent COVID-19 originated in the United States, Italy and Spain.

Data came from immunoSEQ multiplex PCR; TCRdb stores just in-frame clones and leaves some out. The sample contains some 150,000 clones, 85% to 90% of which appear only once. Enrollees, about 18 to 95 years old, lived in 24 US areas. Germline assignment: CDR1 SGHVS and CDR2 FNYEAQ. The V and J ends lost 5 bases and 6 bases respectively, with 17 bases between them. The CDR3 length is 15 residues. The sequence came from a woman aged 30 to 39 with acute COVID-19. The chain recombines TRBV7-6 with TRBJ2-1; tentative D call: TRBD2 (6 bases). The specimen sequenced was PBMCs or T cells enriched from blood (not recorded which). As DNA, the CDR3 is TGTGCCAGCAGCCAAGGCGGGGTCCGGGTCAATGAGCAGTTCTTC. Amino acid sequence: CASSQGGVRVNEQFF.